This TCR beta chain is from a study of blood T cell repertoires in COVID-19. Across the whole study: The United States, Italy and Spain were the sources of the acute and convalescent COVID-19 samples. T cells, B-cell-depleted T cells, or PBMCs provided the cDNA or gDNA that served as material.

The V gene's germline CDR1 is LNHDA and CDR2 SQIVND (reference sequence). Losses at the gene ends were 7 bases for V and 5 bases for J; bases not matched to a gene: 8. The CDR3 has 15 amino acids. Original handling: For nucleated cells, counts were estimated from reference gene primer amplification. Some clones are missing from TCRdb's copy, which holds only in-frame ones; the method was immunoSEQ multiplex PCR. V and J calls and clone size are as listed in that table; D and trimming were resolved from the DNA. The top ten clones hold just over 8% of a sample with approximately 76,000 clones, around 88% of them seen once.

The sequenced sample was peripheral blood. The receptor's source is a man aged 25 to 40 with acute or convalescent COVID-19. The chain uses TRBV19 and TRBJ2-2; 9 bases fit TRBD1. The CDR3 DNA reads as TGTGCCAGTAATACAGGGGGCGCGAGGACCGGGGAGCTGTTTTTT. It yields the protein CASNTGGARTGELFF.